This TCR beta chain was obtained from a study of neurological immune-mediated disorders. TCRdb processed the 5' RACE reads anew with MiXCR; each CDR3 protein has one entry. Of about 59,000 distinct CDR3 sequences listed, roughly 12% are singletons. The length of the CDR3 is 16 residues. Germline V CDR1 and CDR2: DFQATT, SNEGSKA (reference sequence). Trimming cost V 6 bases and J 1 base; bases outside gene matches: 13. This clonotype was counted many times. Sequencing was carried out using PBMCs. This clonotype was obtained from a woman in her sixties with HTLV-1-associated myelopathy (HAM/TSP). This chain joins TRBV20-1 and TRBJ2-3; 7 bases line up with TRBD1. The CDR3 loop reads CSAFPGQQTRTDTQYF. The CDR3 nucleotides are TGCAGTGCATTTCCGGGACAGCAAACCCGCACAGATACGCAGTATTTT.